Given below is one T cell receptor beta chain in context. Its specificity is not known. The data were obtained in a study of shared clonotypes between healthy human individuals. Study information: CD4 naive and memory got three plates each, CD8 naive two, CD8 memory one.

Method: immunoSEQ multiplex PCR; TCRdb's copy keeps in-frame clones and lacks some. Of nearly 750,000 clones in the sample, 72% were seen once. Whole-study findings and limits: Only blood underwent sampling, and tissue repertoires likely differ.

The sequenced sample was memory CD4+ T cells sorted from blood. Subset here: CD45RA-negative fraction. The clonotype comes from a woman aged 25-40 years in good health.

CDR3 residues: CASSFTRDRERDEKLFF. DNA for the CDR3: TGTGCCAGCAGCTTTACCCGGGACAGGGAGCGGGATGAAAAACTGTTTTTT. The genes are TRBV11-3 and TRBJ1-4; 9 positions match TRBD1. The CDR3 has 17 amino acids. The V segment lost 3 bases and the J segment 6 bases; nucleotides outside the gene matches: 11. Per germline, CDR1 SGHNT and CDR2 YENEEA.